The rows below give T cell receptor beta chains drawn from one sample of a study of cytomegalovirus exposure and HLA in healthy donors. Clones were sequenced by immunoSEQ multiplex PCR, and TCRdb holds only the in-frame ones, with some missing. Of 150,000 to 200,000 clones in the sample, about 80% were seen once. Specimen: PBMCs. These receptors were taken from a boy under 18 in good health and CMV-seronegative. The CDR3 runs from the conserved cysteine through the conserved F or W. The D gene is left open where the match is weak. Part of the rows lack a size; the others show once, few, many or a class for expanded clones.

DNA | CDR3 | J | D | V | size
TGTGCCAGCAGCCCCACTACAGATACGCAGTATTTT | CASSPTTDTQYF | TRBJ2-3 | . | TRBV14 | few
TGTGCCAGTACCTTGGGGGGGCCAAACAATGAGCAGTTCTTC | CASTLGGPNNEQFF | TRBJ2-1 | . | TRBV19 | .
TGTGCCAGCAGTGAACCTACAGGATCTGCGTATGGCTACACCTTC | CASSEPTGSAYGYTF | TRBJ1-2 | . | TRBV25-1 | .
TGTGCCAGCAGGGGAGGGGTGAACACTGAAGCTTTCTTT | CASRGGVNTEAFF | TRBJ1-1 | . | TRBV13 | .
TGTGCCAGCAGCTTAGGGCCTAGCGGGAGGGCGGGTGAGGAGACCCAGTACTTC | CASSLGPSGRAGEETQYF | TRBJ2-5 | TRBD2 | TRBV7-2 | few
TGTGCCAGCAGCCCCGGCACAGGGAATCAGCCCCAGCATTTT | CASSPGTGNQPQHF | TRBJ1-5 | . | TRBV7-3 | once
TGTGCCAGCAGCTTGACTCAGGGGTATGGAGAGACCCAGTACTTC | CASSLTQGYGETQYF | TRBJ2-5 | . | TRBV5-4 | .
TGTGCCAGTAGCGGGACAACAGAGACCCAGTACTTC | CASSGTTETQYF | TRBJ2-5 | . | TRBV19 | .
TGTGCCAGTAGTTTACGACCGGGACAGAGGATCTTCGGCAATCAGCCCCAGCATTTT | CASSLRPGQRIFGNQPQHF | TRBJ1-5 | TRBD1 | TRBV19 | .
TGTGCCAGCAGTCCGAACCGCCTCGTCAGGGAAGCTTTCTTT | CASSPNRLVREAFF | TRBJ1-1 | . | TRBV6-6 | .
TGTGCCAGCAGCTGGACAGGGGGGCTCTCTGGAAACACCATATATTTT | CASSWTGGLSGNTIYF | TRBJ1-3 | TRBD1 | TRBV27 | .
TGTGCCAGCAGCTTAAAGGCGGGAGGGAACAATGAGCAGTTCTTC | CASSLKAGGNNEQFF | TRBJ2-1 | TRBD2 | TRBV7-9 | .
TGTGCCAGTAGTCTCTGGACCCCGCGGGATCAGCCCCAGCATTTT | CASSLWTPRDQPQHF | TRBJ1-5 | . | TRBV19 | .
TGTGCCAGCAGCCTCCAGAGGAGACACACCATATATTTT | CASSLQRRHTIYF | TRBJ1-3 | . | TRBV5-6 | .
TGTGCCAGGGGGAGGGACAGGGGAAACACCGGGGAGCTGTTTTTT | CARGRDRGNTGELFF | TRBJ2-2 | TRBD1 | TRBV2 | few
TGTGCCTGGTACAGGGGAAATCGGGGCTACACCTTC | CAWYRGNRGYTF | TRBJ1-2 | TRBD1 | TRBV30 | .